This T cell receptor beta chain was recovered during a study of T-cell reconstitution after alpha-beta-depleted transplantation in children. Germline values: CDR1 MNHNS, CDR2 SASEGT. V shed 5 bases and J shed 1 base, with 11 bases lying between them. The CDR3 consists of 15 residues. The library targeted TCRbeta and was prepared with unique molecular identifiers. MiXCR, applied by TCRdb to the PCR reads, yields one record per CDR3 protein. The data contain 260,000 or so distinct CDR3 sequences, around 12% of them singletons. Sequences were derived from PBMCs from the stem cell graft donor, sampled from the stem cell graft. The chain employs TRBV6-1 and TRBJ2-2; D is unresolved. This TCR was recovered from a human donor who donated a stem cell graft to a child with acute lymphoblastic leukemia. The DNA of the CDR3 is TGTGCCAGCAGTCGAGGTGTAGGGAACACCGGGGAGCTGTTTTTT. Its protein is CASSRGVGNTGELFF.